A selection of T cell receptor beta chains follows, all from one sample in a study of T cell responses to AZD1222 COVID-19 vaccine. Using immunoSEQ multiplex PCR, the repertoire was profiled, and TCRdb retains in-frame clones only, with some absent. The sample lists tens of thousands of clones, 80% to 95% seen once, with roughly 6.7% in the top ten. The source was peripheral blood, collected 28 days after the second dose of the MenACWY control vaccine. Receptors originate from an adult who received the MenACWY meningococcal vaccine as a control. The conserved cysteine and the conserved F or W are not part of the CDR3 here. Fields, in order: V gene, J gene, CDR3 protein.

v_call: TRBV6-1
j_call: TRBJ2-5
cdr3_aa: ASSELGQGALETQY

v_call: TRBV5-6
j_call: TRBJ1-1
cdr3_aa: ASSLYRAMNTEAF

v_call: TRBV2
j_call: TRBJ1-5
cdr3_aa: ASSEGSQPQH

v_call: TRBV28
j_call: TRBJ2-1
cdr3_aa: ASSFPPSGRDEQF

v_call: TRBV5-1
j_call: TRBJ1-2
cdr3_aa: ASDLTGPSSYGYT

v_call: TRBV2
j_call: TRBJ2-3
cdr3_aa: ASSGGLPDTQY

v_call: TRBV18
j_call: TRBJ1-1
cdr3_aa: ASSPNTEAF

v_call: TRBV5-4
j_call: TRBJ2-5
cdr3_aa: ASSFDTSYQETQY

v_call: TRBV6-6
j_call: TRBJ2-7
cdr3_aa: ASTTGIHEQY

v_call: TRBV12-5
j_call: TRBJ1-3
cdr3_aa: ASGLVLSREDTIY

v_call: TRBV2
j_call: TRBJ1-6
cdr3_aa: ASSAQGAQNSPLH

v_call: TRBV30
j_call: TRBJ1-2
cdr3_aa: AWMKDSNYGYT

v_call: TRBV7-6
j_call: TRBJ1-3
cdr3_aa: ASSKGNTIY

v_call: TRBV9
j_call: TRBJ1-6
cdr3_aa: ASSVEVNSPLH

v_call: TRBV11-3
j_call: TRBJ2-1
cdr3_aa: ASSLESSGSTYNNEQF

v_call: TRBV18
j_call: TRBJ1-2
cdr3_aa: ASSPGSSAYGYT

v_call: TRBV5-5
j_call: TRBJ1-2
cdr3_aa: ASSLARGYTRNYGYT

v_call: TRBV7-6
j_call: TRBJ2-1
cdr3_aa: ASSFLTGDFNNEQF